The 12 T cell receptor beta chains given below trace back to one sample, sequenced in a study of cytomegalovirus exposure and HLA in healthy donors. Data came from immunoSEQ multiplex PCR; TCRdb stores just in-frame clones and leaves some out. The table shows 250,000 to 350,000 clones, with 70% to 90% occurring only once. Sequenced: PBMCs. The origin of the receptors is a young woman in good health and CMV-seronegative.

The chain carries TRBV30 and TRBJ1-3; D not certain. Trimming removed 8 bases at V and 0 bases at J, with 11 bases between. The CDR3 sequence is 13 residues long. Germline-derived CDR1 and CDR2 are GTSNPN and SVGIG (reference sequence). The CDR3 DNA reads as TGTGCCCATAGCTTGCACTCTGGAAACACCATATATTTT. Protein: CAHSLHSGNTIYF.

The rearrangement links TRBV28 to TRBJ1-2, with D tentatively TRBD1 (5 bases). The CDR3 covers 17 residues. Trimming shortened V by 5 bases and J by 4 bases, and 23 bases separated the two germline ends. Germline V gives CDR1 MDHEN, CDR2 SYDVKM. As DNA, the CDR3 is TGTGCCAGCAGTGAAATTCAAGGCCAGGGTCGCAGCTATGGCTACACCTTC. Translating gives CASSEIQGQGRSYGYTF.

The chain uses TRBV19 and TRBJ2-1, with D possibly being TRBD1 (5 bases). Germline V CDR1 and CDR2: LNHDA, SQIVND (reference sequence). This CDR3 region has 15 residues. With 10 bases removed from V and 0 bases from J, the gap between germline ends came to 16 bases. The CDR3 region is CATKDRLSSYNEQFF. The CDR3 DNA sequence: TGTGCCACCAAAGACAGACTTAGCTCCTACAATGAGCAGTTCTTC. Together with reference TRBV19 and TRBJ2-1, the CDR3 gives the full variable domain: DGGITQSPKYLFRKEGQNVTLSCEQNLNHDAMYWYRQDPGQGLRLIYYSQIVNDFQKGDIAEGYSVSREKKESFPLTVTSAQKNPTAFYLCATKDRLSSYNEQFFGPGTRLTVL.

The chain employs TRBV6-4 and TRBJ2-2; tentative D call: TRBD2 (6 bases). Trimming took 8 bases from V and 2 from J, leaving 9 bases between them. Germline V gene lookup returns CDR1 MRHNA and CDR2 SNTAGT. The CDR3 runs to 13 residues. CDR3 amino acids: CASSGSNTGELFF. CDR3 nucleotide sequence: TGTGCCAGCTCCGGGAGTAACACCGGGGAGCTGTTTTTT.

The chain joins TRBV30 to TRBJ2-2; no clear D gene. CDR1 is GTSNPN, CDR2 SVGIG, per germline (reference sequence). The CDR3 is 12 amino acids. V was clipped by 3 bases and J by 4 bases, with 6 bases between them. The CDR3 DNA follows: TGTGCCTGGAGCCCCTCCACCGGGGAGCTGTTTTTT. It yields the protein CAWSPSTGELFF.

The chain carries TRBV19 and TRBJ2-7; TRBD2 might be the D (6 bases). The CDR3 extends over 16 amino acids. Germline V gene data show CDR1 as LNHDA and CDR2 as SQIVND (reference sequence). V was shortened by 1 base and J by 0 bases, with 13 bases between the two germline ends. The CDR3 here is CASSIGAGTVSYEQYF. For the CDR3, the DNA is TGTGCCAGTAGTATAGGAGCGGGCACGGTCTCCTACGAGCAGTACTTC.

This clone was seen just once. The gene calls are TRBV9 and TRBJ1-2; 8 bases match TRBD1. The CDR3 totals 14 residues. The ends lost 2 bases at V and 4 bases at J; junction bases unmatched: 4. CDR1 and CDR2 (germline): SGDLS, YYNGEE. CDR3: CASSVDQGAYGYTF. CDR3 bases: TGTGCCAGCAGCGTCGATCAGGGGGCCTATGGCTACACCTTC.

This clone was found many times. Other DNA sequences within the sample encode an identical CDR3. The gene calls are TRBV5-1 and TRBJ1-1; 8 nucleotides agree with TRBD1. Trimming at V came to 4 bases and at J to 1 base, leaving 6 bases not matched to a gene. CDR3 size: 15 residues. Germline loops: CDR1 SGHRS, CDR2 YFSETQ. CDR3 DNA: TGCGCCAGCAGCCCAGATGGACAGGGGAACACTGAAGCTTTCTTT. This translates into CASSPDGQGNTEAFF. The variable domain in full, with the rest retrieved from reference TRBV5-1 and TRBJ1-1, is KAGVTQTPRYLIKTRGQQVTLSCSPISGHRSVSWYQQTPGQGLQFLFEYFSETQRNKGNFPGRFSGRQFSNSRSEMNVSTLELGDSALYLCASSPDGQGNTEAFFGQGTRLTVV.

The chain is built from TRBV5-1 and TRBJ2-6; the D is unclear. The CDR3 consists of 17 residues. The V end was cut by 0 bases, the J end by 0 bases, with 10 bases between. Germline V gene data show CDR1 as SGHRS and CDR2 as YFSETQ. The CDR3 loop is CASSLGQFSSGANVLTF. The CDR3 DNA reads TGCGCCAGCAGCTTGGGGCAGTTCTCCTCTGGGGCCAACGTCCTGACTTTC.

The CDR3 reads CASSDPAPAGIYEQYF. The DNA for the CDR3 is TGCGCCAGCAGCGACCCGGCCCCGGCAGGGATCTACGAGCAGTACTTC. This rearrangement joins TRBV5-1 to TRBJ2-7, with D possibly matching TRBD1 (5 bases). V lost 4 bases and J 3 bases, leaving 20 bases between the germline ends. CDR3 size: 16 residues. The germline CDR1 and CDR2 sequences are SGHRS and YFSETQ.

This clone was detected once. The chain couples TRBV27 to TRBJ2-4; D remains ambiguous. In germline, CDR1 is MNHEY, CDR2 SMNVEV (reference sequence). The ends were cut back, 5 bases at V and 0 bases at J, with 5 bases in the middle. The length of the CDR3 is 13 residues. Here the CDR3 reads CASSPQAKNIQYF. The CDR3 DNA is TGTGCCAGCAGTCCCCAAGCCAAAAACATTCAGTACTTC.

V is TRBV28 and J is TRBJ1-2; TRBD1 matches 11 bases. The germline gives CDR1 MDHEN, CDR2 SYDVKM. There are 15 residues in the CDR3. V was pared by 6 bases and J by 4 bases, with 7 bases of the junction left unmatched. In DNA form, the CDR3 reads TGTGCCAGCAGCCACAGCGGGACAGGGGGCTATGGCTACACCTTC. Its translation: CASSHSGTGGYGYTF.